This is a list of T cell receptor beta chains from one sample in a study of early T cells in non-severe SARS-CoV-2 infection. In TCRdb, the 5' RACE reads were re-called with MiXCR into one record per CDR3 protein. The data show approximately 100,000 distinct CDR3 sequences, approximately 15% seen once. Sequencing was performed on whole blood. Receptors were obtained from an adult who was a healthcare worker with PCR-confirmed SARS-CoV-2 infection or an uninfected control (not recorded which). CDR3s include the opening cysteine and the closing phenylalanine or tryptophan. The order of the fields is clone size, D gene, J gene, V gene, CDR3 DNA, CDR3 protein. The D gene is left open where the match is weak. Not every row has a clone size; where given, it reads once, few, many or a size class.

>many|NA|TRBJ2-7|TRBV27
TGTGCCAGCAGCCCAATTGGGACTCGCTACGAGCAGTACTTC
CASSPIGTRYEQYF
>many|NA|TRBJ2-4|TRBV2
TGTGCCAGCAGTGAATATGTGGGGAACATTCAGTACTTC
CASSEYVGNIQYF
>few|TRBD2|TRBJ2-1|TRBV20-1
TGCAGTGCTAGGGCGGCTAGCGGGAGTCTCAATGAGCAGTTCTTC
CSARAASGSLNEQFF
>NA|NA|TRBJ1-6|TRBV9
TGTGCCAGCAGCGTACAAGACAGTTTTTCACCCCTCCACTTT
CASSVQDSFSPLHF
>few|TRBD1|TRBJ2-3|TRBV6-2/TRBV6-3
TGTGCCAGCAGTTTTGGGGACAGGGGATACACAGATACGCAGTATTTT
CASSFGDRGYTDTQYF
>few|TRBD2|TRBJ2-2|TRBV3-1
TGTGCCAGCAGCCAAGGGAATGTTATGGTCTGGCTAGCGGGGATGACCGGGGAGCTGTTTTTT
CASSQGNVMVWLAGMTGELFF
>few|NA|TRBJ2-5|TRBV7-2
TGTGCCAGCAGCTTAATATTGGAGACCCAGTACTTC
CASSLILETQYF
>NA|TRBD1|TRBJ1-2|TRBV7-2
TGTGCCAGCAGCATAAAGACAGGGATCTATGGCTACACCTTC
CASSIKTGIYGYTF
>few|NA|TRBJ2-7|TRBV2
TGTGCCAGCAGTGAAGGAGGGAATGGGGTCTACGAGCAGTACTTC
CASSEGGNGVYEQYF
>few|NA|TRBJ2-4|TRBV7-2
TGTGCCAGCAGCTCGGGACCGGGGCTAGTGGACATTCAGTACTTC
CASSSGPGLVDIQYF
>many|TRBD2|TRBJ2-1|TRBV7-2
TGTGCCAGCAGCTTGGGATCGGCGCGGGGGTGGTGGAATGAGCAGTTCTTC
CASSLGSARGWWNEQFF
>few|NA|TRBJ2-7|TRBV6-5
TGTGCCAGCAGTCCCGGGTCATCCTATGCCTACGAGCAGTACTTC
CASSPGSSYAYEQYF
>NA|TRBD1|TRBJ2-1|TRBV6-5
TGTGCCAGCACCCCCAGCCCCGACAGGGCGGGCTACAATGAGCAGTTCTTC
CASTPSPDRAGYNEQFF
>few|TRBD1|TRBJ1-2|TRBV27
TGTGCCAGCAGTATACGGACAGGGGGGAACTATGGCTACACCTTC
CASSIRTGGNYGYTF